This entry lists 3 T cell receptor beta chains sequenced from one sample in a study of blood T cells in healthy people across ages. For the second PCR, which ran for about 6 to 11 cycles, a sample-barcoded 5' primer and a J-beta primer mix were used. One entry per CDR3 protein, called by TCRdb with MiXCR from the 5' RACE reads. Found here are more than 900,000 distinct CDR3 sequences, around 27% of them singletons; the top ten hold approximately 0.7%. This sample was shared with a second study, whose subject was T cells of mothers and their children.

The material sequenced was blood. Every receptor here comes from a girl aged 2 to 10 in good health.

This clonotype was counted a few times. This sequence joins TRBV29-1 and TRBJ2-7; 12 positions agree with TRBD2. With V trimmed by 6 bases and J by 6 bases, 3 bases remained unmatched. Per the germline V gene, CDR1 is SQVTM and CDR2 is ANQGSEA. The CDR3 extends over 12 amino acids. The CDR3 reads CSVRTSGVEQYF. The CDR3 DNA reads TGCAGCGTGAGGACTAGCGGGGTCGAGCAGTACTTC.

This clonotype was seen at least ten times. This chain links TRBV7-9 with TRBJ1-6, with 8 bases lining up with TRBD1. The J segment lost 9 bases and the V segment lost 3 bases, leaving 1 base of the junction unmatched. In germline, CDR1 is SEHNR, CDR2 FQNEAQ (reference sequence). The CDR3 totals 13 residues. This CDR3 is CASSFDRGSPLHF. Here the CDR3 DNA reads TGTGCCAGCAGCTTTGACAGGGGTTCACCCCTCCACTTT.

This clonotype occurred a few times. The chain recombines TRBV28 with TRBJ1-5; D remains ambiguous. From germline, CDR1 is MDHEN and CDR2 SYDVKM. Trimming removed 2 bases at V and 4 bases at J, with 12 bases between. The CDR3 length is 15 residues. This CDR3 reads CASSLIFTVNQPQHF. CDR3 bases: TGTGCCAGCAGTTTAATATTCACGGTTAATCAGCCCCAGCATTTT.